The TCR beta chain described here comes from a study of blood T cells in healthy people across ages. This clonotype was counted ten times or more. Its antigen is still unknown. Study-wide findings and caveats: The fall in TCR beta diversity per million T cells was roughly linear with age. Naive and antigen-experienced cells could not be conclusively compared, given unsorted PBMCs.

This CDR3 has 16 amino acids. CDR1 is SGHRS, CDR2 YFSETQ, per germline. Trimming pared 4 bases from V and 7 bases from J, leaving 23 bases between. The second PCR ran about 6 to 12 cycles with a sample-barcoded 5' primer and J-beta primers. Each CDR3 protein gets one entry after TCRdb re-called the 5' RACE reads with MiXCR. The table lists 750,000 to 950,000 distinct CDR3 sequences, almost 30% of them singletons. Russia was home to the donors, healthy Caucasian individuals aged roughly 6 to 90. The sample was also linked to a second study, of T cells of mothers and their children. That source adds: At a sensitivity of about 98 clones per million clonotypes, no persistent microchimeric T cell clones appeared.

The chain recombines TRBV5-1 with TRBJ1-2; D remains ambiguous. The origin of this receptor is a woman aged 40 to 50 in good health. The specimen was blood. CDR3 nucleotides: TGCGCCAGCAGCACCGAAGTCGGGCAGGCAGCATCTGGCTACACCTTC. It translates to CASSTEVGQAASGYTF.